These 8 T cell receptor beta chains were sequenced from one sample in a study of blood T cell repertoires in COVID-19. Sequencing used immunoSEQ multiplex PCR; TCRdb keeps in-frame clones, though not all of them. This table holds roughly 500,000 clones, 89% found once. Sequenced material: peripheral blood. The receptors originated from a man younger than 35 with COVID-19, enrolled during active disease.

This chain connects TRBV4-1 to TRBJ1-5; the D gene is possibly TRBD1 (6 bases). Trimming took off 0 bases at V and 3 bases at J, with 24 bases between the two ends. The CDR3 is 20 amino acids. The germline CDR1 and CDR2 sequences are MGHRA and YSYEKL. The CDR3 spells CASSQDLGTRGLISNQPQHF. The CDR3 DNA follows: TGCGCCAGCAGCCAAGATCTAGGGACAAGGGGCCTGATTTCCAATCAGCCCCAGCATTTT.

This rearrangement joins TRBV4-1 to TRBJ2-7; TRBD2 matches at 11 bases. This CDR3 is built from 16 residues. With V trimmed by 0 bases and J by 2 bases, 3 bases remained unmatched. Germline CDR1 and CDR2: MGHRA and YSYEKL. The DNA of the CDR3 is TGCGCCAGCAGCCAAGAGACTAGCGGGGCTACCTACGAGCAGTACTTC. This sequence encodes CASSQETSGATYEQYF.

The chain links TRBV11-2 to TRBJ2-2; 11 positions match TRBD2. This CDR3 contains 18 residues. V trimming: 1 base; J trimming: 1 base; junction bases outside the gene matches: 5. The germline gives CDR1 SGHAT, CDR2 FQNNGV. The CDR3 bases are TGTGCCAGCAGCTTAGCTCGACTAGCGGGGTTGAACACCGGGGAGCTGTTTTTT. Translation: CASSLARLAGLNTGELFF.

The chain joins TRBV18 to TRBJ2-5; TRBD2 matches 10 bases. The V and J ends lost 0 bases and 5 bases, in that order; junction bases with no gene match: 3. This CDR3 region has 15 residues. CDR1 and CDR2 from the germline V gene are KGHSH and LQKENI. This CDR3 reads CASSPPGLASETQYF. The CDR3 region has the DNA TGTGCCAGCTCACCACCGGGACTAGCGTCTGAGACCCAGTACTTC. The complete variable domain, with remaining parts taken from reference TRBV18 and TRBJ2-5, reads NAGVMQNPRHLVRRRGQEARLRCSPMKGHSHVYWYRQLPEEGLKFMVYLQKENIIDESGMPKERFSAEFPKEGPSILRIQQVVRGDSAAYFCASSPPGLASETQYFGPGTRLLVL.

The chain carries TRBV29-1 and TRBJ1-4; D not certain. The germline V gene has CDR1 SQVTM and CDR2 ANQGSEA. This CDR3 region has 16 residues. Trimming pared 7 bases from V and 4 bases from J, leaving 22 bases between. CDR3 nucleotide sequence: TGCAGCGCTCCAACCGGGGAGGGCTACGGTAATGAAAAACTGTTTTTT. It is translated as CSAPTGEGYGNEKLFF.

The chain uses TRBV29-1 and TRBJ2-1, with 7 bases matching TRBD2. The CDR3 runs to 14 residues. In germline, CDR1 is SQVTM, CDR2 ANQGSEA. The V and J ends lost 6 bases and 2 bases, in that order; junction bases with no gene match: 7. The CDR3 sequence: CSVVKAGTYNEQFF. The DNA of the CDR3 is TGCAGCGTGGTCAAAGCGGGGACCTACAATGAGCAGTTCTTC.

V gene TRBV11-2 combines with J gene TRBJ2-7; D gene unclear. Per germline, CDR1 SGHAT and CDR2 FQNNGV. CDR3 length equals 12 residues. The V end was cut by 5 bases, the J end by 3 bases, with 8 bases between. Here the CDR3 DNA reads TGTGCCAGCAGCCTAATTGGCTACGAGCAGTACTTC. It is translated as CASSLIGYEQYF.

The rearrangement joins TRBV4-1 to TRBJ2-1; TRBD1 agrees at 8 bases. The CDR3 is 15 residues long. V dropped 1 base and J dropped 3; count of bases not matched to a gene: 2. CDR1 is MGHRA, CDR2 YSYEKL, per germline. CDR3 region: CASSQAGQGYNEQFF. In DNA, the CDR3 is TGCGCCAGCAGCCAAGCAGGACAGGGCTACAATGAGCAGTTCTTC.